A selection of T cell receptor beta chains follows, all from one sample in a study of long-term antiretroviral therapy in people with HIV. Clones were read by immunoSEQ multiplex PCR, and TCRdb kept only the in-frame ones, dropping some. Here the sample spans around 30,000 clones, 78% being singletons. This material consisted of unsorted PBMCs, taken 1.5 years before starting antiretroviral therapy. Receptors were obtained from a man aged 18 to 30 with HIV. Each CDR3 is given with its conserved first and last residue. D genes are given only for firm matches. The size field is filled for only some rows; it gives once, few, many or a size class.

V	D	size	J	CDR3	DNA
TRBV7-2	NA	NA	TRBJ2-7	CASSPDLTYEQYF	TGTGCCAGCAGCCCGGACTTGACCTACGAGCAGTACTTC
TRBV18	TRBD1	few	TRBJ2-7	CASSPRTGGHEQYF	TGTGCCAGCTCACCTCGGACAGGGGGCCACGAGCAGTACTTC
TRBV5-1	NA	NA	TRBJ1-2	CASSLAPGAQYGYTF	TGCGCCAGCAGCTTGGCCCCCGGGGCTCAGTATGGCTACACCTTC
TRBV15	NA	NA	TRBJ2-7	CATSSFRTVSYEQYF	TGTGCCACCAGCAGTTTTAGGACAGTAAGCTACGAGCAGTACTTC
TRBV4-2	TRBD1	few	TRBJ2-7	CASSPRQGRFGEQYF	TGTGCCAGCAGCCCCAGACAGGGGAGGTTCGGCGAGCAGTACTTC
TRBV7-9	NA	NA	TRBJ2-3	CATPRTESTDTQYF	TGTGCCACCCCCCGGACGGAGAGCACAGATACGCAGTATTTT
TRBV7-8	NA	few	TRBJ1-3	CASSLGSGQGGNTIYF	TGTGCCAGCAGCTTAGGGTCGGGGCAGGGTGGAAACACCATATATTTT
TRBV30	NA	NA	TRBJ1-2	CAWGGVVGYTF	TGTGCCTGGGGGGGAGTAGTTGGCTACACCTTC
TRBV19	NA	NA	TRBJ2-7	CASSTTGPYEQYF	TGTGCCAGTAGTACGACAGGTCCCTACGAGCAGTACTTC
TRBV2	NA	NA	TRBJ2-7	CASTPVPWSEQYF	TGTGCCAGCACGCCGGTCCCCTGGTCGGAGCAGTACTTC
TRBV7-9	NA	NA	TRBJ1-2	CASSLGTLNGYTF	TGTGCCAGCAGTCTCGGGACTCTCAATGGCTACACCTTC
TRBV27	NA	NA	TRBJ2-7	CASSLDISYEQYF	TGTGCCAGCAGTTTAGACATCTCCTACGAGCAGTACTTC
TRBV9	NA	NA	TRBJ2-7	CASSVDRDYRGNLRYDEQYF	TGTGCCAGCAGCGTAGACCGGGACTATAGGGGGAATTTGAGATACGACGAGCAGTACTTC
TRBV5-6	TRBD1	NA	TRBJ1-2	CASSGTRDRGFYGYTF	TGTGCCAGCAGCGGAACCCGGGACAGGGGGTTCTATGGCTACACCTTC
TRBV5-1	TRBD1	NA	TRBJ2-5	CASSWGLTGDPQETQYF	TGCGCCAGCAGCTGGGGCTTGACAGGGGACCCACAAGAGACCCAGTACTTC
TRBV18	NA	NA	TRBJ1-3	CASSPFGPDSSSGNTIYF	TGTGCCAGCTCACCATTCGGCCCGGACTCGTCCTCTGGAAACACCATATATTTT
TRBV27	TRBD1	NA	TRBJ1-6	CASRQGQGLYSPLHF	TGTGCCAGCAGACAAGGACAGGGGCTATATTCACCCCTCCACTTT
TRBV28	NA	NA	TRBJ2-7	CASSSLTPRIYEQYF	TGTGCCAGCAGTTCTCTAACGCCACGAATCTACGAGCAGTACTTC
TRBV6-5	NA	NA	TRBJ2-1	CASSPGGIEQFF	TGTGCCAGCAGTCCCGGGGGTATTGAGCAGTTCTTC
TRBV9	TRBD2	NA	TRBJ2-5	CASSVGIRVSGRGETQYF	TGTGCCAGCAGCGTAGGAATTAGGGTGAGCGGGAGGGGCGAGACCCAGTACTTC
TRBV19	TRBD2	NA	TRBJ2-3	CASSAAGLAGADTQYF	TGTGCCAGTAGTGCCGCCGGACTAGCGGGGGCAGATACGCAGTATTTT
TRBV23-1	NA	NA	TRBJ2-4	CASSPEPGLIAKNIQYF	TGCGCCAGCAGTCCTGAACCGGGACTGATAGCCAAAAACATTCAGTACTTC
TRBV30	NA	NA	TRBJ1-1	CAWRGPGQRNTEAFF	TGTGCCTGGAGAGGCCCGGGACAACGGAACACTGAAGCTTTCTTT
TRBV19	TRBD1	NA	TRBJ1-5	CASSITGGDLLKHF	TGTGCCAGTAGTATCACAGGGGGCGACCTCTTAAAGCATTTT
TRBV2	NA	NA	TRBJ2-5	CASTGLAEPQETQYF	TGTGCCAGCACAGGGTTGGCGGAACCGCAAGAGACCCAGTACTTC
TRBV4-3	TRBD2	NA	TRBJ2-5	CASSQDNWGSGREETQYF	TGCGCCAGCAGCCAAGATAACTGGGGTAGCGGGAGGGAAGAGACCCAGTACTTC
TRBV18	NA	NA	TRBJ1-1	CASSPVGGTEAFF	TGTGCCAGCTCACCCGTGGGGGGGACTGAAGCTTTCTTT
TRBV14	NA	NA	TRBJ2-6	CASSQDFGLGSGANVLTF	TGTGCCAGCAGCCAAGATTTCGGACTCGGATCCGGGGCCAACGTCCTGACTTTC
TRBV6-1	NA	NA	TRBJ1-5	CASSAGQISNQPQHF	TGTGCCAGCAGTGCGGGACAAATTAGCAATCAGCCCCAGCATTTT
TRBV30	NA	NA	TRBJ2-5	CAWTAAGETQYF	TGTGCCTGGACCGCCGCCGGGGAGACCCAGTACTTC
TRBV10-1	NA	NA	TRBJ2-1	CASSEDNYNEQFF	TGCGCCAGCAGTGAGGACAATTACAATGAGCAGTTCTTC
TRBV5-4	TRBD2	NA	TRBJ2-1	CASSPTSGRASSYNEQFF	TGTGCCAGCAGCCCGACTAGCGGGAGGGCCTCGTCATACAATGAGCAGTTCTTC
TRBV19	TRBD2	NA	TRBJ2-5	CASSKRGAPETQYF	TGTGCCAGTAGTAAGCGGGGGGCCCCAGAGACCCAGTACTTC
TRBV9	NA	NA	TRBJ1-4	CASSVGGGAETEKLFF	TGTGCCAGCAGCGTAGGGGGAGGAGCCGAGACTGAAAAACTGTTTTTT
TRBV28	NA	few	TRBJ1-2	CASSLWSGYTF	TGTGCCAGCAGCTTATGGAGTGGCTACACCTTC
TRBV5-5	NA	NA	TRBJ2-7	CASTTTGIDRHEQYF	TGTGCCAGCACCACCACAGGGATCGACCGCCACGAGCAGTACTTC
TRBV28	NA	NA	TRBJ1-5	CASSLRVSNQPQHF	TGTGCCAGCAGTTTAAGAGTTAGCAATCAGCCCCAGCATTTT
TRBV2	NA	NA	TRBJ1-4	CASGLQGMSNEKLFF	TGTGCCAGCGGATTACAGGGAATGAGTAATGAAAAACTGTTTTTT
TRBV9	TRBD1	NA	TRBJ2-7	CASSSPAGTGLYEQYF	TGTGCCAGCAGCTCACCCGCCGGGACAGGGTTGTACGAGCAGTACTTC
TRBV7-9	NA	NA	TRBJ1-3	CASSLPARGSSGNTIYF	TGTGCCAGCAGCCTCCCGGCGAGGGGAAGCTCTGGAAACACCATATATTTT
TRBV9	NA	NA	TRBJ2-2	CASSGGQSTGELFF	TGTGCCAGCAGCGGGGGGCAAAGCACCGGGGAGCTGTTTTTT
TRBV7-2	NA	NA	TRBJ1-4	CASSDSRTNEKLFF	TGTGCCAGCAGCGACAGTAGGACTAATGAAAAACTGTTTTTT
TRBV2	TRBD1	few	TRBJ1-1	CASSYRGTEAFF	TGTGCCAGCAGCTACAGGGGCACTGAAGCTTTCTTT
TRBV6-4	TRBD1	few	TRBJ1-1	CASSDSNRGRVQF	TGTGCCAGCAGTGACTCGAACAGGGGGCGCGTCCAATTT
TRBV4-1	NA	few	TRBJ2-3	CASSQDMVGTDTQYF	TGCGCCAGCAGCCAAGACATGGTAGGGACAGATACGCAGTATTTT